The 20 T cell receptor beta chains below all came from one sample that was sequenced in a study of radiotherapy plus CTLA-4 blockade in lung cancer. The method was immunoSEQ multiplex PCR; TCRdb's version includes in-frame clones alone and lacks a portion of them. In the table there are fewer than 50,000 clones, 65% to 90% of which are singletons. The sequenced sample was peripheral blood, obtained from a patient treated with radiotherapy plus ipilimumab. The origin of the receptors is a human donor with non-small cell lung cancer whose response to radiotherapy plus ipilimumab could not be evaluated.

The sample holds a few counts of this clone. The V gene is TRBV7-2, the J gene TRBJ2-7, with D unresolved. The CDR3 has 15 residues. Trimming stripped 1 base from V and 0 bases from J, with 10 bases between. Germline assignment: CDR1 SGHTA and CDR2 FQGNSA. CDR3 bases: TGTGCCAGCAGCTTAGGTGGAGTCAGCTCCTACGAGCAGTACTTC. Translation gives CASSLGGVSSYEQYF.

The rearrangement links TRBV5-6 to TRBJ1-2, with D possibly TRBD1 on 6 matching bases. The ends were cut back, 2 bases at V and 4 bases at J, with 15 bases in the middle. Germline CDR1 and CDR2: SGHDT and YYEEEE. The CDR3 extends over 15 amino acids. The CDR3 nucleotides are TGTGCCAGCAGCTTCCGGACAGCCGGAGGCTATGGCTACACCTTC. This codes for CASSFRTAGGYGYTF. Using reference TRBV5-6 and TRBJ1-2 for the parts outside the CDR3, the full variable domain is DAGVTQSPTHLIKTRGQQVTLRCSPKSGHDTVSWYQQALGQGPQFIFQYYEEEERQRGNFPDRFSGHQFPNYSSELNVNALLLGDSALYLCASSFRTAGGYGYTFGSGTRLTVV.

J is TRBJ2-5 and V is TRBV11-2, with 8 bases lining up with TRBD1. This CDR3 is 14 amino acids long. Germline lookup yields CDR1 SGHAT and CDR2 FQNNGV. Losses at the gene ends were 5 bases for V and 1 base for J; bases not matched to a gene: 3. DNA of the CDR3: TGTGCCAGCAGCAAGGGACAGGCCCAAGAGACCCAGTACTTC. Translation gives CASSKGQAQETQYF.

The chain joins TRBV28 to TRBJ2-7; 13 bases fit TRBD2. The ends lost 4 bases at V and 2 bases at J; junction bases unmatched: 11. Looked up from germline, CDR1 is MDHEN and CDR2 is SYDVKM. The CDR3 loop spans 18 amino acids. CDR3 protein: CASSSGLAGPYSPYEQYF. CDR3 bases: TGTGCCAGCAGTTCGGGACTAGCGGGGCCCTACTCTCCCTACGAGCAGTACTTC.

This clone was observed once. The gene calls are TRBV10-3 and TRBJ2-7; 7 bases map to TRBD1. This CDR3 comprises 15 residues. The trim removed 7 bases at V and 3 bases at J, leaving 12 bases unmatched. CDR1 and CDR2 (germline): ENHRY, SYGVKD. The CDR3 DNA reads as TGTGCCATCACCCCGGGACAGCTTGGAAACTACGAGCAGTACTTC. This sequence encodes CAITPGQLGNYEQYF.

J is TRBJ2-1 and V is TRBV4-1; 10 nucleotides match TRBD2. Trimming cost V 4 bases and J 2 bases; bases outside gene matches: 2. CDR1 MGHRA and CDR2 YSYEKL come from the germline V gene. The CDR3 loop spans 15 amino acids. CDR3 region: CASSPSGSTYNEQFF. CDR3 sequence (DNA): TGCGCCAGCAGCCCTAGCGGGAGCACCTACAATGAGCAGTTCTTC.

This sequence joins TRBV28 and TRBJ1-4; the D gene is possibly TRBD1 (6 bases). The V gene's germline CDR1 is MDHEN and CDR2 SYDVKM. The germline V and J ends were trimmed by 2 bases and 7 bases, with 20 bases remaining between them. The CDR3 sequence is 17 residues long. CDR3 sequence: CASSLPVGGRVTEKLFF. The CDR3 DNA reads TGTGCCAGCAGTTTACCCGTGGGGGGGCGTGTGACTGAAAAACTGTTTTTT.

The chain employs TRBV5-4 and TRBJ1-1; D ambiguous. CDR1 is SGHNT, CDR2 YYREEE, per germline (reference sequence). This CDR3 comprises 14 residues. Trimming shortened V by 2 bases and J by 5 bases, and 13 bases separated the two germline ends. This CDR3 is CASSFDGGRTEAFF. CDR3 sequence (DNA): TGTGCCAGCAGCTTCGACGGCGGGCGGACTGAAGCTTTCTTT.

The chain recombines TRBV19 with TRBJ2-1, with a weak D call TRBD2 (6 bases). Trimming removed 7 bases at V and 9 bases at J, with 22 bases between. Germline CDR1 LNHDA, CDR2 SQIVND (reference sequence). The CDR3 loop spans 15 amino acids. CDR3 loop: CASTEGIGGKPEQFF. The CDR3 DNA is TGTGCCAGTACAGAGGGTATAGGCGGGAAGCCTGAGCAGTTCTTC.

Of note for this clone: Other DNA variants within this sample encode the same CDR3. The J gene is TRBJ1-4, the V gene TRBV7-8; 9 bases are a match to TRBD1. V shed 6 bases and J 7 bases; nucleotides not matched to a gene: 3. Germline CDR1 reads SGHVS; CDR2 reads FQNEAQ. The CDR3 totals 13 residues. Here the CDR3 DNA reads TGTGCCAGCAGTCGACAGGGGGGTGAAAAACTGTTTTTT. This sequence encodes CASSRQGGEKLFF.

CDR3 coding DNA: TGTGCCAGCAGTTACGGCCAGGGGGTCTACGAGCAGTACTTC. Protein sequence: CASSYGQGVYEQYF. The V gene is TRBV6-6, the J gene TRBJ2-7, with 7 bases lining up with TRBD1. The CDR3 length is 14 residues. In germline, CDR1 is MNHNY, CDR2 SVGAGI (reference sequence). With V trimmed by 2 bases and J by 3 bases, 4 bases remained unmatched.

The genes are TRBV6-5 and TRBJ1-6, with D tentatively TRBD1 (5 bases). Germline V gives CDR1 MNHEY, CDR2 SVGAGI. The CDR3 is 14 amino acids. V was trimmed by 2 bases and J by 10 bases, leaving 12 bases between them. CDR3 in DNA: TGTGCCAGCAGTTACCGGCAGGGTGACTCACCCCTCCACTTT. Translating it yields CASSYRQGDSPLHF.

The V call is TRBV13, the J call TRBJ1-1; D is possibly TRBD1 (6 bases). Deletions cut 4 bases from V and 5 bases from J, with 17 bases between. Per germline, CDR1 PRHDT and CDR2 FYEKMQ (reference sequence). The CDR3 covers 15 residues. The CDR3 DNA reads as TGTGCCAGCAGCTCGGAGAGGGGGGGTAATACTGAAGCTTTCTTT. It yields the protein CASSSERGGNTEAFF.

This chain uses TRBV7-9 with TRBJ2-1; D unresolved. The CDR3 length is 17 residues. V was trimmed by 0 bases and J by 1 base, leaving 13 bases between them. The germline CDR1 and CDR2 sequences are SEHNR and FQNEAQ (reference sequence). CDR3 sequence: CASSLANVALSYNEQFF. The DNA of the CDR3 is TGTGCCAGCAGCTTAGCTAATGTAGCTCTTTCCTACAATGAGCAGTTCTTC.

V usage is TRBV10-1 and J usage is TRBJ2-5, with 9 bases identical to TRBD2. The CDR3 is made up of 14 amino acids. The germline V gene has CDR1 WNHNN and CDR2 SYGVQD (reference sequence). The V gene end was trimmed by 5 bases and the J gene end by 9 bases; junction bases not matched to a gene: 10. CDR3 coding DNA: TGCGCCAGCAGTAGCGGGGGGCCCACCAGGGCCCAGTACTTC. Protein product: CASSSGGPTRAQYF.

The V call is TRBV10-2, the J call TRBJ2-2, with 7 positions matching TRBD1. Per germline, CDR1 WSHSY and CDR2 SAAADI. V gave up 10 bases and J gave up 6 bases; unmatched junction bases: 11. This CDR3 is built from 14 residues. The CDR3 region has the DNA TGCGCCACCGTCGACAGGGCCTGGGCCGGGGAGCTGTTTTTT. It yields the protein CATVDRAWAGELFF.

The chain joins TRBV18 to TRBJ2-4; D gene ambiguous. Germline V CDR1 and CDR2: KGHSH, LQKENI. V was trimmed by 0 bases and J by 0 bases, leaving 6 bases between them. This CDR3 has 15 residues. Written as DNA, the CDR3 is TGTGCCAGCTCACCACCGTCCGTAGCCAAAAACATTCAGTACTTC. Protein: CASSPPSVAKNIQYF.

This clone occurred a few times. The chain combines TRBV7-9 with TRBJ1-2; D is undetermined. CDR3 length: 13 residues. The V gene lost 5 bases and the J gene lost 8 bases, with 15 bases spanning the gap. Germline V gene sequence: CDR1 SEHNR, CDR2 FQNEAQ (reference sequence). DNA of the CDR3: TGTGCCAGCAGCCCGGCGCGTCAGGTCGGCTACACCTTC. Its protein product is CASSPARQVGYTF.

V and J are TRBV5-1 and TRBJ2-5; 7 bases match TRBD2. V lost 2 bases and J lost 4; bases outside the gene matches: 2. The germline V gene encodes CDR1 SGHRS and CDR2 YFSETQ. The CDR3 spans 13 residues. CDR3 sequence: CASSFGGGETQYF. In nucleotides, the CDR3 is TGCGCCAGCAGCTTCGGCGGGGGAGAGACCCAGTACTTC.

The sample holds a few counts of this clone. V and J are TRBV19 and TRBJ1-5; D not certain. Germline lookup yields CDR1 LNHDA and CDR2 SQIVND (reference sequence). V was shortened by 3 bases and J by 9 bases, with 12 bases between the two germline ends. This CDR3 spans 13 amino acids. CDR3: CASSIVPGGPQHF. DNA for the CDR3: TGTGCCAGTAGTATTGTCCCCGGTGGGCCCCAGCATTTT.